What follows are 9 T cell receptor beta chains derived from one specimen sequenced in a study of PD-1 blockade in classical Hodgkin lymphoma. In every patient, relapse followed autologous stem cell transplantation, while exposure to brentuximab vedotin differed. The data were produced by immunoSEQ multiplex PCR, yet TCRdb's version contains in-frame clones alone and is incomplete. The sample records 20,000 to 30,000 clones, approximately 90% being singletons. This specimen consisted of peripheral blood mononuclear cells (PBMCs), obtained at baseline. The receptor set was obtained from a human donor with classical Hodgkin lymphoma.

The genes are TRBV7-9 and TRBJ2-1; D unclear. The V gene lost 0 bases and the J gene lost 6 bases, with 9 bases spanning the gap. The germline V gene has CDR1 SEHNR and CDR2 FQNEAQ (reference sequence). The CDR3 consists of 14 residues. The CDR3 DNA sequence: TGTGCCAGCAGCTTAGCTGGTTCGGCCAATGAGCAGTTCTTC. Translating it yields CASSLAGSANEQFF.

The V and J genes are TRBV7-8 and TRBJ2-2, with 7 bases lining up with TRBD1. CDR1 SGHVS and CDR2 FQNEAQ come from the germline V gene. This CDR3 region has 13 residues. V trimming: 4 bases; J trimming: 6 bases; junction bases outside the gene matches: 2. The CDR3 DNA reads TGTGCCAGCAGCTGGGGACAGTCCGGGGAGCTGTTTTTT. It codes for CASSWGQSGELFF.

V is TRBV6-5 and J is TRBJ1-1; D unresolved. The V end lost 2 bases, the J end lost 11 bases, and 12 bases lay between the germline ends. Germline assignment: CDR1 MNHEY and CDR2 SVGAGI. This CDR3 comprises 12 residues. CDR3 coding DNA: TGTGCCAGCAGTTACCGGTCTGGGTTGGCTTTCTTT. It specifies CASSYRSGLAFF.

The V call is TRBV7-2, the J call TRBJ1-5, with unresolved D. V shed 4 bases and J shed 3 bases, with 16 bases lying between them. This CDR3 comprises 16 residues. The germline gives CDR1 SGHTA, CDR2 FQGNSA. DNA for the CDR3: TGTGCCAGCAGCTCGATGGGCCAGTTCCCCAATCAGCCCCAGCATTTT. Translating gives CASSSMGQFPNQPQHF.

The J gene is TRBJ1-1, the V gene TRBV9, with D perhaps matching TRBD1 (5 bases). The V end was cut by 4 bases, the J end by 2 bases, with 18 bases between. Per the germline V gene, CDR1 is SGDLS and CDR2 is YYNGEE. The CDR3 length is 16 residues. For the CDR3, the DNA is TGTGCCAGCAGCCCGGGTGAGGGGTTACTAAACACTGAAGCTTTCTTT. Translated, it gives CASSPGEGLLNTEAFF.

The CDR3 region has the DNA TGCGCCAGCCAACCTACAGGGGGCAACTATGGCTACACCTTC. This sequence encodes CASQPTGGNYGYTF. The rearrangement joins TRBV5-1 to TRBJ1-2; 9 bases align to TRBD1. In germline, CDR1 is SGHRS, CDR2 YFSETQ. The CDR3 is 14 amino acids. The V gene end was trimmed by 7 bases and the J gene end by 2 bases; junction bases not matched to a gene: 6.

The chain combines TRBV5-1 with TRBJ2-2; D may be TRBD1 or TRBD2 (6 bases each). Trimming took off 4 bases at V and 6 bases at J, with 16 bases between the two ends. CDR1 SGHRS and CDR2 YFSETQ come from the germline V gene. The length of the CDR3 is 15 residues. The CDR3 nucleotides read TGCGCCAGCAGCCCGGGGGCCCTGGGGGCCGGGGAGCTGTTTTTT. Protein sequence: CASSPGALGAGELFF.

This clone showed up just once. The CDR3 region has the DNA TGTGCCAGCAGCCAGTTCTTGACAGGGGGGTATGGCTACACCTTC. This sequence encodes CASSQFLTGGYGYTF. The V and J genes are TRBV13 and TRBJ1-2; 9 bases line up with TRBD1. The CDR3 loop spans 15 amino acids. Germline V gene sequence: CDR1 PRHDT, CDR2 FYEKMQ (reference sequence). V was pared by 5 bases and J by 5 bases, with 9 bases of the junction left unmatched.

V gene TRBV5-1 combines with J gene TRBJ2-4, with a weak D call TRBD1 (6 bases). Per germline, CDR1 SGHRS and CDR2 YFSETQ. Trimming shortened V by 0 bases and J by 7 bases, and 8 bases separated the two germline ends. The CDR3 totals 13 residues. The CDR3 reads CASSLAGANIQYF. Written as DNA, the CDR3 is TGCGCCAGCAGCTTGGCAGGGGCCAACATTCAGTACTTC. The whole variable domain, remainder taken from reference TRBV5-1 and TRBJ2-4, is KAGVTQTPRYLIKTRGQQVTLSCSPISGHRSVSWYQQTPGQGLQFLFEYFSETQRNKGNFPGRFSGRQFSNSRSEMNVSTLELGDSALYLCASSLAGANIQYFGAGTRLSVL.